This record covers a single T cell receptor beta chain. This record belongs to a study of blood T cell repertoires in COVID-19. Per the authors' pipeline: Reference gene primers were amplified, and this amplification served to estimate nucleated cell counts. Generated by immunoSEQ multiplex PCR, the TCRdb table keeps only in-frame clones and is missing some. The DNA was the basis for D and trimming; V, J and clone size are from that table. In the table there are around 450,000 clones, 80% to 95% of which are singletons. In germline, CDR1 is WNHNN, CDR2 SYGVQD (reference sequence). The V gene end was trimmed by 3 bases and the J gene end by 5 bases; junction bases not matched to a gene: 13. The CDR3 loop spans 19 amino acids. The participants were between 18 and 89 years old and came from under 25 US areas. Clinical history as reported by participants underpinned cohort assignment.

This chain links TRBV10-1 with TRBJ2-3; 14 bases map to TRBD2. The TCR was taken from a man aged 18 to 30 who had recovered from COVID-19. The specimen was PBMCs or T cells enriched from blood (not recorded which). CDR3 DNA: TGCGCCAGCAGTGACGGACTAGCGGGAGGCGAGGGGTATGGAGATACGCAGTATTTT. Protein product: CASSDGLAGGEGYGDTQYF.